Presented here are 2 T cell receptor beta chains from one specimen sequenced in a study of CD8 T cells in ankylosing spondylitis. Their recognized antigens are unknown. TCRdb reprocessed the 5' RACE reads with MiXCR, giving one entry per CDR3 protein. The repertoire holds about 440,000 distinct CDR3 sequences, with 15% to 20% as singletons. Points from the study as a whole: A motif in TCR beta, a set of under 10 highly homologous variants, appeared characteristic of ankylosing spondylitis blood.

The specimen was blood, either unsorted or a sorted T cell fraction (not recorded which). The receptors come from a male donor with ankylosing spondylitis.

The CDR3: CATSQGDLSTDTQYF. In DNA, the CDR3 is TGTGCCACCAGCCAAGGGGACCTATCTACAGATACGCAGTATTTT. The chain joins TRBV15 to TRBJ2-3; D could derive from TRBD1 or TRBD2 (5 bases each). The germline CDR1 and CDR2 sequences are LNHNV and YYDKDF (reference sequence). Trimming took off 5 bases at V and 3 bases at J, with 15 bases between the two ends. CDR3 length: 15 residues.

The chain links TRBV3-1 to TRBJ2-7; TRBD2 is a possible D gene (5 bases). V dropped 2 bases and J dropped 3 bases, with 17 bases sitting between them. The CDR3 loop spans 16 amino acids. Germline assignment: CDR1 LGHDT and CDR2 YNNKEL (reference sequence). The CDR3 protein is CASSQLGYGGNYEQYF. The CDR3, as DNA: TGTGCCAGCAGCCAATTGGGGTATGGAGGCAACTACGAGCAGTACTTC.